The rows below give T cell receptor beta chains drawn from one sample of a study of Ad26.COV2.S vaccination and SARS-CoV-2 variants. The data were produced by immunoSEQ multiplex PCR, yet TCRdb's version contains in-frame clones alone and is incomplete. The table lists 400,000 to 450,000 clones, around 90% of them singletons, with about 12% in the top ten. Here the sequenced sample was peripheral blood, taken in a trial of Ad26.COV2.S vaccine versus placebo. The receptors here all came from a person aged 18-60 years who received the Ad26.COV2.S COVID-19 vaccine or a placebo. Both conserved end residues are part of each CDR3. The D gene is left open where the match is weak.

D gene: TRBD2; V gene: TRBV28; J gene: TRBJ2-3; CDR3 DNA: TGTGCCAGCAGCCCATTACTAGCGGGCACAGATACGCAGTATTTT; CDR3 protein: CASSPLLAGTDTQYF
D gene: -; V gene: TRBV9; J gene: TRBJ1-3; CDR3 DNA: TGTGCCAGCAGCGTAGACAGGGCGCGAGGAAACACCATATATTTT; CDR3 protein: CASSVDRARGNTIYF
D gene: -; V gene: TRBV7-8; J gene: TRBJ2-7; CDR3 DNA: TGTGCCAGCAGCTTACGGGCCTCCACGTGGTACGAGCAGTACTTC; CDR3 protein: CASSLRASTWYEQYF
D gene: -; V gene: TRBV5-1; J gene: TRBJ1-6; CDR3 DNA: TGCGCCAGCAGTATATCGGGGCAGGGGAATTCACCCCTCCACTTT; CDR3 protein: CASSISGQGNSPLHF
D gene: TRBD2; V gene: TRBV5-5; J gene: TRBJ2-5; CDR3 DNA: TGTGCCAGCAGCTTGGTATCTAGCGGGAGGGCCGCAGAGACCCAGTACTTC; CDR3 protein: CASSLVSSGRAAETQYF
D gene: -; V gene: TRBV18; J gene: TRBJ2-7; CDR3 DNA: TGTGCCAGCTCACGATTTGCGGCGCTGGGGGACTCCTACGAGCAGTACTTC; CDR3 protein: CASSRFAALGDSYEQYF
D gene: TRBD1; V gene: TRBV11-2; J gene: TRBJ1-2; CDR3 DNA: TGTGCCAGCAGCTTCCTCGCCGGACAGGGGGGATATGGCTACACCTTC; CDR3 protein: CASSFLAGQGGYGYTF
D gene: TRBD1; V gene: TRBV28; J gene: TRBJ2-7; CDR3 DNA: TGTGCCATCTCGGACAGGGGGCTGGTCGAGCAGTACTTC; CDR3 protein: CAISDRGLVEQYF
D gene: TRBD1; V gene: TRBV28; J gene: TRBJ2-7; CDR3 DNA: TGTGCCAGCAGATCACAGGGGGTGGGTTACGAGCAGTACTTC; CDR3 protein: CASRSQGVGYEQYF
D gene: TRBD2; V gene: TRBV6-6; J gene: TRBJ2-7; CDR3 DNA: TGTGCCAGCAGTCGATCCCTGGCGGGAGGGCCTATCGAGCAGTACTTC; CDR3 protein: CASSRSLAGGPIEQYF